This T cell receptor beta chain was sequenced in a study of neoadjuvant nivolumab and ipilimumab in lung cancer. As to this clone: Its antigen remains unknown.

V gave up 5 bases and J gave up 4 bases, with 9 bases separating them. CDR1 MNHNS and CDR2 SASEGT come from the germline V gene. CDR3 length: 13 amino acids. The study's findings and limits: Compared with tumor-adjacent uninvolved lung, resected tumors showed greater richness and clonality.

Sequencing used immunoSEQ multiplex PCR; TCRdb keeps in-frame clones, though not all of them. The sample lists around 10,000 clones; about four fifths were seen once. This TCR was sampled from an adult with non-small cell lung cancer. The genes are TRBV6-1 and TRBJ1-5; D is ambiguous. The material sequenced was peripheral blood, taken before neoadjuvant nivolumab, alone or with ipilimumab. This CDR3 reads CASSPRGNQPQHF. The CDR3 nucleotides read TGTGCCAGCAGTCCCCGAGGTAATCAGCCCCAGCATTTT.